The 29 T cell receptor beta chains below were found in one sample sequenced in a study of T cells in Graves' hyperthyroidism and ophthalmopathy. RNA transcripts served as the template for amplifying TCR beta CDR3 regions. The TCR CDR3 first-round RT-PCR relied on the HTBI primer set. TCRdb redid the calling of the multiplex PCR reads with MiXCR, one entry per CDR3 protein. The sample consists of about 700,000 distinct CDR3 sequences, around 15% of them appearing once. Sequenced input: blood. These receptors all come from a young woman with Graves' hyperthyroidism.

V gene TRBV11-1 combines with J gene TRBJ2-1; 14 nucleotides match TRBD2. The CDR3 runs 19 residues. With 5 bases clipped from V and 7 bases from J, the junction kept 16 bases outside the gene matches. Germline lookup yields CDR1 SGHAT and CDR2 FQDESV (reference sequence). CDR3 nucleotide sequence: TGTGCCAGCAGCCAGCAGGGACTAGCGGGAGTGCTAGCCGGGAATGAGCAGTTCTTC. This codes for CASSQQGLAGVLAGNEQFF. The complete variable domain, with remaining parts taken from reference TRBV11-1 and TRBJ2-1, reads EAEVAQSPRYKITEKSQAVAFWCDPISGHATLYWYRQILGQGPELLVQFQDESVVDDSQLPKDRFSAERLKGVDSTLKIQPAELGDSAMYLCASSQQGLAGVLAGNEQFFGPGTRLTVL.

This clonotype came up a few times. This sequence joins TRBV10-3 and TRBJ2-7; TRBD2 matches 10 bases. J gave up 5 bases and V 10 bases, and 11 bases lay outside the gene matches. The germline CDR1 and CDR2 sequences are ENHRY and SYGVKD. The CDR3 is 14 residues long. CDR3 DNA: TGTGCCACCCAAGCTGTAGCGGGAGGCCACGAGCAGTACTTC. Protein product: CATQAVAGGHEQYF.

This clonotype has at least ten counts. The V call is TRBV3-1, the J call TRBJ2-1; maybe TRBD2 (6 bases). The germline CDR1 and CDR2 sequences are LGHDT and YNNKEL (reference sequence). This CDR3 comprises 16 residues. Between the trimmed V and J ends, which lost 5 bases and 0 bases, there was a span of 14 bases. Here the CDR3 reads CASSILGGISYNEQFF. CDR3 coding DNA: TGTGCCAGCAGCATTCTGGGCGGGATCTCCTACAATGAGCAGTTCTTC.

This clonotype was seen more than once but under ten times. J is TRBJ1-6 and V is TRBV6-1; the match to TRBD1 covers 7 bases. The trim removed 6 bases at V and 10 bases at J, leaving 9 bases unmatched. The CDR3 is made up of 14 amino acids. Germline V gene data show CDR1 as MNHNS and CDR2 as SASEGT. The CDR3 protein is CASRSTGVGSPLHF. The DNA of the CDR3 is TGTGCCAGCAGATCCACAGGGGTGGGATCACCCCTCCACTTT.

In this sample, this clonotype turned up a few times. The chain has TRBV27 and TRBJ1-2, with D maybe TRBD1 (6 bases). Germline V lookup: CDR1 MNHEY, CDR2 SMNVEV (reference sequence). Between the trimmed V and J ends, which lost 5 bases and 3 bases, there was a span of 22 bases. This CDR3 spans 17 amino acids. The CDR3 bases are TGTGCCAGCAGTCCATGGGACACAGCTTCTTTAGACTATGGCTACACCTTC. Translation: CASSPWDTASLDYGYTF.

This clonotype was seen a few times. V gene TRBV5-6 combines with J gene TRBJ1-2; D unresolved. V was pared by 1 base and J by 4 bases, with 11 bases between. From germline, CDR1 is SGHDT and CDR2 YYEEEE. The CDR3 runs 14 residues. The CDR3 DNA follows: TGTGCCAGCAGCTTGAGACAAAGGTTCTATGGCTACACCTTC. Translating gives CASSLRQRFYGYTF. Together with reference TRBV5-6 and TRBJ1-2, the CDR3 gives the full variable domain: DAGVTQSPTHLIKTRGQQVTLRCSPKSGHDTVSWYQQALGQGPQFIFQYYEEEERQRGNFPDRFSGHQFPNYSSELNVNALLLGDSALYLCASSLRQRFYGYTFGSGTRLTVV.

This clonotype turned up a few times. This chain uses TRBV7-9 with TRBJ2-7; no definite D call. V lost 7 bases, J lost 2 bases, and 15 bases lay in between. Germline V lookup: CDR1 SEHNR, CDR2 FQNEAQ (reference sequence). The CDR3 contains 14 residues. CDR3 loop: CASTPGGRTYEQYF. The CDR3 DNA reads TGTGCCAGCACCCCGGGCGGTAGGACCTACGAGCAGTACTTC.

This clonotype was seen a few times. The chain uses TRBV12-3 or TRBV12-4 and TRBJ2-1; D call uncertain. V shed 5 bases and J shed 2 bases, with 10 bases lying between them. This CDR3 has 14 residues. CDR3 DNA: TGTGCCAGCAGTGATTTCGGGCCCTACAATGAGCAGTTCTTC. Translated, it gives CASSDFGPYNEQFF.

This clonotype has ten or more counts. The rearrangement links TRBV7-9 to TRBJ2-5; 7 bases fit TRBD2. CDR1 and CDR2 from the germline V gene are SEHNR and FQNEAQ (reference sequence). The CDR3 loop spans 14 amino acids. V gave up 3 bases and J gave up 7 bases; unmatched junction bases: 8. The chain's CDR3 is CASSLEGTTGTQYF. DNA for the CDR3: TGTGCCAGCAGCTTGGAGGGGACTACCGGGACCCAGTACTTC.

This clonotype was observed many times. The CDR3 DNA reads as TGTGCCAGCAAGGGAGGGATTAGCGGTTACGAGCAGTACTTC. Protein sequence: CASKGGISGYEQYF. J is TRBJ2-7 and V is TRBV7-2, with 7 positions matching TRBD2. The CDR3 consists of 14 residues. Germline-derived CDR1 and CDR2 are SGHTA and FQGNSA. Unmatched junction bases numbered 10, after V lost 7 bases and J lost 4 bases.

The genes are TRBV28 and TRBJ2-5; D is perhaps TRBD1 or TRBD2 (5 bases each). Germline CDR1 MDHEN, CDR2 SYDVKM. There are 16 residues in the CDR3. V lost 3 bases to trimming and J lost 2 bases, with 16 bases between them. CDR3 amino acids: CASSLGREMVQETQYF. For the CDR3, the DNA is TGTGCCAGCAGTTTGGGCAGGGAGATGGTTCAAGAGACCCAGTACTTC.

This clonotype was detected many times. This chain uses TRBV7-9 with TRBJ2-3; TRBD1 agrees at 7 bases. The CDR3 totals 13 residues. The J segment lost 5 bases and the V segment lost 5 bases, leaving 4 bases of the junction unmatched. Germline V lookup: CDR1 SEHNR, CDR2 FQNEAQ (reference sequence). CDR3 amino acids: CASSRRDRDTQYF. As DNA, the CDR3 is TGTGCCAGCAGCCGCCGGGACAGAGATACGCAGTATTTT.

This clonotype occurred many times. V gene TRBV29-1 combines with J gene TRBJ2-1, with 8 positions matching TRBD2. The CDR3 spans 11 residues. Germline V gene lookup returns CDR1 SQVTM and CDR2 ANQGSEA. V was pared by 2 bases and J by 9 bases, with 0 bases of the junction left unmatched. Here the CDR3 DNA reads TGCAGCGTTGAAAGCGGGGGTGAGCAGTTCTTC. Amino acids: CSVESGGEQFF.

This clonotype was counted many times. CDR3 sequence reads: CASSIQGARTNEKLFF. In DNA, the CDR3 is TGTGCCAGCAGCATACAGGGGGCAAGGACTAATGAAAAACTGTTTTTT. The V call is TRBV2, the J call TRBJ1-4, with 9 bases matching TRBD1. The CDR3 sequence is 16 residues long. CDR1 is SNHLY, CDR2 FYNNEI, per germline. The V gene end was trimmed by 6 bases and the J gene end by 2 bases; junction bases not matched to a gene: 7.

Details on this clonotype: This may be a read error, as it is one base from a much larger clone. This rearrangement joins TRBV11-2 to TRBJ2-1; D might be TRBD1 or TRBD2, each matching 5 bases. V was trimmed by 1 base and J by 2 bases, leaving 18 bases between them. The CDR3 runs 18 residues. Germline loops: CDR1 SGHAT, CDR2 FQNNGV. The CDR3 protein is CASSLGGLRDGTYNEQFF. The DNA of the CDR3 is TGTGCCAGCAGCTTAGGTGGTCTCAGGGACGGGACCTACAATGAGCAGTTCTTC. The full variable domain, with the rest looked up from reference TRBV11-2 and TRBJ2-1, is EAGVAQSPRYKIIEKRQSVAFWCNPISGHATLYWYQQILGQGPKLLIQFQNNGVVDDSQLPKDRFSAERLKGVDSTLKIQPAKLEDSAVYLCASSLGGLRDGTYNEQFFGPGTRLTVL.

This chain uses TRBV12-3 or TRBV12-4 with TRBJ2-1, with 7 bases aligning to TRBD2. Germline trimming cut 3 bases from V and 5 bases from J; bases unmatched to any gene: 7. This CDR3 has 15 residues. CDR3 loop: CASSFWLADHNEQFF. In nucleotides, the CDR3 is TGTGCCAGCAGTTTCTGGCTAGCGGATCACAATGAGCAGTTCTTC.

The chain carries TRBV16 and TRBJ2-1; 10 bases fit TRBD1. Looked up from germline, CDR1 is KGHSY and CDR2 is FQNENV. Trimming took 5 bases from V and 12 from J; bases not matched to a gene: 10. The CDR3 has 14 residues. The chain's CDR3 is CASSVRDRGRGQFF. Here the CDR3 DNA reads TGTGCCAGCAGCGTACGGGACAGGGGCCGGGGGCAGTTCTTC.

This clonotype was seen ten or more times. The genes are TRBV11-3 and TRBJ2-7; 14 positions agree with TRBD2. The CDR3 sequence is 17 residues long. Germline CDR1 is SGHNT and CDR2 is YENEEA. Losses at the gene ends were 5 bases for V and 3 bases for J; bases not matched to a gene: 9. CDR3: CASSPPRTSGRFYEQYF. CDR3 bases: TGTGCCAGCAGCCCCCCTCGGACTAGCGGGAGGTTCTACGAGCAGTACTTC.

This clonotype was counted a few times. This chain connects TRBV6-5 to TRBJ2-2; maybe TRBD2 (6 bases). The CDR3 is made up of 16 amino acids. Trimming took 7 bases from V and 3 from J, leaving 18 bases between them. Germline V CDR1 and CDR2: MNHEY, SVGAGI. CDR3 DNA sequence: TGTGCCAGCAATTTGATGGGGGGAATTGACACCGGGGAGCTGTTTTTT. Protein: CASNLMGGIDTGELFF.

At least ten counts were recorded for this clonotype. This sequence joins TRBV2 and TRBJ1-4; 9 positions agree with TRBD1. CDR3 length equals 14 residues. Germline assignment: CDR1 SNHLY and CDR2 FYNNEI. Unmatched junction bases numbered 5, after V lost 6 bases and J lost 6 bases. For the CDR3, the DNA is TGTGCCAGCAGACCGGGACAGGGTGATGAAAAACTGTTTTTT. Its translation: CASRPGQGDEKLFF.

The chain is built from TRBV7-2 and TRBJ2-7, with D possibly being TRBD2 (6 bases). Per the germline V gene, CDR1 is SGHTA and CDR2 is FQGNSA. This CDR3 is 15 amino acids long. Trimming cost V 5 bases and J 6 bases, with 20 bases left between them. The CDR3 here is CASSPMRDLWGEQYF. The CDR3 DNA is TGTGCCAGCAGCCCCATGCGGGACTTATGGGGCGAGCAGTACTTC.

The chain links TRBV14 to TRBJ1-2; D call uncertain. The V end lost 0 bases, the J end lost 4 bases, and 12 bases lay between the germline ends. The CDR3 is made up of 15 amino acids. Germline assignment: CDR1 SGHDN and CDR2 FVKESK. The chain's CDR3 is CASSQDLRTIYGYTF. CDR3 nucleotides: TGTGCCAGCAGCCAAGATTTGAGAACAATCTATGGCTACACCTTC.

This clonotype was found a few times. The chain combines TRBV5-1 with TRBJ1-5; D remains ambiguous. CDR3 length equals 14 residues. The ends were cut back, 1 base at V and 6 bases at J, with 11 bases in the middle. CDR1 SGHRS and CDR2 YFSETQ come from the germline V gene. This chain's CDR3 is CASSLTGKGQPQHF. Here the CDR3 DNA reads TGCGCCAGCAGCTTGACGGGAAAGGGTCAGCCCCAGCATTTT.

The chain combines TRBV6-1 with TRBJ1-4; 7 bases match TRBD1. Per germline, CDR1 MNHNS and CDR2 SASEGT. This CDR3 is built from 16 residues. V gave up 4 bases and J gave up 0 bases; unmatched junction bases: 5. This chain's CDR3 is CASSVRTGATNEKLFF. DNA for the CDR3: TGTGCCAGCAGTGTACGAACAGGGGCAACTAATGAAAAACTGTTTTTT.

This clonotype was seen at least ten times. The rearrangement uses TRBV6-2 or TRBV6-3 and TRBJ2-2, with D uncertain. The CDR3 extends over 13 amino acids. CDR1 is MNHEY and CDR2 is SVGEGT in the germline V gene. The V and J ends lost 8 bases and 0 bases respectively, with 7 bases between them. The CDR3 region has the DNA TGTGCCAGCGGTACAGCGAACACCGGGGAGCTGTTTTTT. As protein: CASGTANTGELFF.

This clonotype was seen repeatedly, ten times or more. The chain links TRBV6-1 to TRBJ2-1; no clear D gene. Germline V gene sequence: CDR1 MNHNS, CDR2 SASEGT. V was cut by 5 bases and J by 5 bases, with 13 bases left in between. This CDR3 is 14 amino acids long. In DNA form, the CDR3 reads TGTGCCAGCAGTTCCGAACTTACTAACAATGAGCAGTTCTTC. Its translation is CASSSELTNNEQFF.

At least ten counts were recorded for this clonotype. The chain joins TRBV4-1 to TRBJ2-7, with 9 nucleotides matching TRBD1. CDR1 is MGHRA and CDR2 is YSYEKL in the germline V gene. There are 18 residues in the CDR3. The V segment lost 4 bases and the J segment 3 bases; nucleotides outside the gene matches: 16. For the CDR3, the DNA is TGCGCCAGCAGCCCTCAAGGGATTGGGGGACAGGGAATCTACGAGCAGTACTTC. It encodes CASSPQGIGGQGIYEQYF.

Here the CDR3 reads CASSAKGGLTALYGYTF. The CDR3 bases are TGTGCCAGCAGTGCTAAAGGGGGTTTGACGGCCCTATATGGCTACACCTTC. The chain carries TRBV2 and TRBJ1-2; a possible D gene is TRBD1 (6 bases). The length of the CDR3 is 17 residues. Germline loops: CDR1 SNHLY, CDR2 FYNNEI. V was clipped by 4 bases and J by 5 bases, with 23 bases between them.

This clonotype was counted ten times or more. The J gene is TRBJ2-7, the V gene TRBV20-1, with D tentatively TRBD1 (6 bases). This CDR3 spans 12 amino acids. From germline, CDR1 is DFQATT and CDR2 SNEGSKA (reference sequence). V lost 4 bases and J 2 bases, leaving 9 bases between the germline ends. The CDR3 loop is CSATGQTYEQYF. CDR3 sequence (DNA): TGCAGTGCTACTGGACAGACCTACGAGCAGTACTTC.